This passage covers 30 T cell receptor beta chains from one sample sequenced in a study of T-cell reconstitution after alpha-beta-depleted transplantation in children. Preparation of the TCRbeta library used unique molecular identifiers. TCRdb recomputed calls from the PCR reads with MiXCR, one row per CDR3 protein. Of approximately 490,000 distinct CDR3 sequences listed, approximately 12% are singletons. The starting material was PBMCs from the stem cell graft donor, obtained from the stem cell graft. These receptors were collected from a human donor who donated a stem cell graft to a child with combined immunodeficiency.

This clonotype was seen at least ten times. The gene calls are TRBV20-1 and TRBJ2-1, with 9 bases fitting TRBD2. CDR1 is DFQATT, CDR2 SNEGSKA, per germline (reference sequence). This CDR3 is 15 amino acids long. With V trimmed by 3 bases and J by 8 bases, 11 bases remained unmatched. The CDR3 region is CSASVRREGRDEQFF. DNA for the CDR3: TGCAGTGCTAGCGTCCGGCGGGAGGGCCGAGATGAGCAGTTCTTC.

This clonotype was seen more than once but under ten times. The chain recombines TRBV24-1 with TRBJ2-7; TRBD1 or TRBD2 may be the D gene (5 bases each). Deletions cut 5 bases from V and 1 base from J, with 11 bases between. The CDR3 runs 14 residues. The germline gives CDR1 KGHDR, CDR2 SFDVKD. The CDR3 sequence: CATSAKGRSYEQYF. CDR3 nucleotide sequence: TGTGCCACCAGTGCGAAGGGGAGATCCTACGAGCAGTACTTC.

This chain joins TRBV24-1 and TRBJ2-2; D possibly matches TRBD1 or TRBD2 (6 bases each). CDR3 length: 16 amino acids. Germline lookup yields CDR1 KGHDR and CDR2 SFDVKD. Trimming removed 4 bases from V and 5 bases from J, with 16 bases in between. This chain's CDR3 is CATSEAGGERTGELFF. The CDR3 DNA reads as TGTGCCACCAGTGAGGCCGGGGGCGAGAGAACCGGGGAGCTGTTTTTT.

The table lists this clonotype with many counts. V usage is TRBV20-1 and J usage is TRBJ2-1, with 8 bases that match TRBD2. This CDR3 comprises 15 residues. Germline assignment: CDR1 DFQATT and CDR2 SNEGSKA (reference sequence). With V trimmed by 0 bases and J by 3 bases, 4 bases remained unmatched. The DNA of the CDR3 is TGCAGTGCTAGAGATGGTAGCGGGAACTACAATGAGCAGTTCTTC. Translating it yields CSARDGSGNYNEQFF.

Regarding this clonotype: An end of the junction does not agree with germline; a read error may underlie this. This rearrangement joins TRBV6-5 to TRBJ2-1; perhaps TRBD2 as D (5 bases). The length of the CDR3 is 15 residues. From germline, CDR1 is MNHEY and CDR2 SVGAGI. In nucleotides, the CDR3 is TGTGCCAGCAGTTACGGAGCGAGAGGGTCGGATGAGCGGTTCTTC. Translating gives CASSYGARGSDERFF.

This clonotype was seen repeatedly, ten times or more. J is TRBJ2-7 and V is TRBV20-1; possibly TRBD1 for D (5 bases). Germline CDR1 DFQATT, CDR2 SNEGSKA (reference sequence). The CDR3 sequence is 14 residues long. Trimming pared 0 bases from V and 2 bases from J, leaving 11 bases between. CDR3 in amino acids: CSARDPTATYEQYF. The CDR3 DNA is TGCAGTGCTAGAGATCCGACAGCCACCTACGAGCAGTACTTC.

This clonotype was found many times. This sequence joins TRBV5-1 and TRBJ2-3; D is ambiguous. Germline V gene lookup returns CDR1 SGHRS and CDR2 YFSETQ. The CDR3 totals 14 residues. Between the trimmed V and J ends, which lost 0 bases and 3 bases, there was a span of 8 bases. The CDR3 reads CASSLATLTDTQYF. CDR3 sequence (DNA): TGCGCCAGCAGCTTGGCTACCCTTACAGATACGCAGTATTTT.

This clonotype has a handful of counts. The genes are TRBV12-3 or TRBV12-4 and TRBJ2-7; 9 bases line up with TRBD2. Trimming cost V 5 bases and J 6 bases; bases outside gene matches: 5. The CDR3 is made up of 13 amino acids. CDR3 DNA: TGTGCCAGCAGTCCATATAGCGGGGGCGAGCAGTACTTC. It is translated as CASSPYSGGEQYF.

The V gene is TRBV7-9, the J gene TRBJ2-7; 8 bases are shared with TRBD1. The CDR3 loop spans 11 amino acids. CDR1 is SEHNR and CDR2 is FQNEAQ in the germline V gene (reference sequence). The trim removed 6 bases at V and 5 bases at J, leaving 0 bases unmatched. This CDR3 reads CASRDRDEQYF. The CDR3 bases are TGTGCCAGCAGGGACAGGGACGAGCAGTACTTC.

V and J are TRBV20-1 and TRBJ2-3; D is possibly TRBD1 or TRBD2 (6 bases each). The CDR3 contains 14 residues. CDR1 DFQATT and CDR2 SNEGSKA come from the germline V gene (reference sequence). Trimming left V 6 bases short and J 3 bases short, with 16 bases between. DNA for the CDR3: TGCAGTGCCCATCCCGGGGGCGATACAGATACGCAGTATTTT. This codes for CSAHPGGDTDTQYF.

This clonotype occurred many times. The chain combines TRBV15 with TRBJ2-5; D unclear. This CDR3 has 13 amino acids. Germline values: CDR1 LNHNV, CDR2 YYDKDF (reference sequence). The V and J ends lost 4 bases and 4 bases respectively, with 10 bases between them. DNA of the CDR3: TGTGCCACCAGCAATCTGGGATTAGAGACCCAGTACTTC. Its translation is CATSNLGLETQYF.

The rearrangement uses TRBV29-1 and TRBJ2-7; D might be TRBD1 or TRBD2, each matching 5 bases. The V end lost 4 bases, the J end lost 0 bases, and 16 bases lay between the germline ends. CDR1 SQVTM and CDR2 ANQGSEA come from the germline V gene. The CDR3 consists of 15 residues. CDR3 protein: CSVGRLGQGSYEQYF. Here the CDR3 DNA reads TGCAGCGTTGGGAGGTTGGGGCAGGGCTCCTACGAGCAGTACTTC.

This clonotype was picked up a small number of times. This chain joins TRBV28 and TRBJ1-5; D is unresolved. This CDR3 spans 12 amino acids. Trimming took off 8 bases at V and 8 bases at J, with 13 bases between the two ends. From germline, CDR1 is MDHEN and CDR2 SYDVKM. CDR3 amino acids: CASGPAREPQHF. CDR3 coding DNA: TGTGCCAGCGGCCCGGCCCGGGAGCCCCAGCATTTT. Complete variable domain (other parts from reference TRBV28 and TRBJ1-5): DVKVTQSSRYLVKRTGEKVFLECVQDMDHENMFWYRQDPGLGLRLIYFSYDVKMKEKGDIPEGYSVSREKKERFSLILESASTNQTSMYLCASGPAREPQHFGDGTRLSIL.

In its sample, this clonotype was seen many times. V usage is TRBV12-3 or TRBV12-4 and J usage is TRBJ1-4; tentatively, D is TRBD1 (5 bases). The CDR3 is made up of 15 amino acids. V lost 4 bases to trimming and J lost 0 bases, with 9 bases between them. CDR3 residues: CASSSRGATNEKLFF. The CDR3, as DNA: TGTGCCAGCAGTTCCCGGGGGGCAACTAATGAAAAACTGTTTTTT.

Ten or more counts support this clonotype. The J gene is TRBJ1-3, the V gene TRBV12-3 or TRBV12-4; no firm D call. The V gene lost 7 bases and the J gene lost 4 bases, with 5 bases spanning the gap. The CDR3 is 11 residues long. In DNA form, the CDR3 reads TGTGCCAGCACCTCAGGAAACACCATATATTTT. It is translated as CASTSGNTIYF.

The CDR3: CASSETAGTGETQYF. The DNA for the CDR3 is TGTGCCAGCAGTGAAACGGCAGGGACGGGCGAGACCCAGTACTTC. The rearrangement links TRBV2 to TRBJ2-5; the D gene could be TRBD1 or TRBD2 (5 bases each). V lost 2 bases, J lost 5 bases, and 15 bases lay in between. Germline values: CDR1 SNHLY, CDR2 FYNNEI. CDR3 length equals 15 residues.

The chain links TRBV2 to TRBJ2-7, with D perhaps TRBD2 (6 bases). Trimming cost V 1 base and J 2 bases, with 12 bases left between them. This CDR3 comprises 15 residues. Germline assignment: CDR1 SNHLY and CDR2 FYNNEI. The CDR3 DNA reads as TGTGCCAGCAGTGAAGGGCTCTGGGGGGCCTACGAGCAGTACTTC. Its protein is CASSEGLWGAYEQYF.

The chain has TRBV19 and TRBJ2-3; D perhaps matches TRBD2 (6 bases). The CDR3 has 16 amino acids. The germline CDR1 and CDR2 sequences are LNHDA and SQIVND (reference sequence). V lost 5 bases and J 4 bases, leaving 19 bases between the germline ends. The CDR3 reads CASSWASERGADTQYF. The DNA for the CDR3 is TGTGCCAGTAGTTGGGCTAGCGAAAGGGGCGCAGATACGCAGTATTTT.

The chain couples TRBV11-2 to TRBJ1-4; a possible D gene is TRBD1 (5 bases). The CDR3 length is 18 residues. Germline V CDR1 and CDR2: SGHAT, FQNNGV. Trimming cost V 0 bases and J 2 bases, with 16 bases left between them. The CDR3 loop is CASSLDRAGRGTNEKLFF. CDR3 sequence (DNA): TGTGCCAGCAGCTTAGATCGGGCGGGGCGTGGGACTAATGAAAAACTGTTTTTT.

This clonotype was seen at least ten times. The chain uses TRBV7-9 and TRBJ2-1; TRBD2 matches at 10 bases. The CDR3 is 17 residues long. The J segment lost 3 bases and the V segment lost 4 bases, leaving 9 bases of the junction unmatched. Germline CDR1 and CDR2: SEHNR and FQNEAQ (reference sequence). CDR3 in amino acids: CASSSMLGTSVYNEQFF. Here the CDR3 DNA reads TGTGCCAGCAGCTCCATGTTGGGGACTAGCGTCTACAATGAGCAGTTCTTC.

The chain joins TRBV4-3 to TRBJ1-2, with 7 bases that match TRBD1. The V segment lost 1 base and the J segment 0 bases; nucleotides outside the gene matches: 2. There are 15 residues in the CDR3. Per germline, CDR1 LGHNA and CDR2 YSLEER. The CDR3 spells CASSQAGQPNYGYTF. DNA of the CDR3: TGCGCCAGCAGCCAAGCGGGACAGCCTAACTATGGCTACACCTTC.

The genes are TRBV7-3 and TRBJ2-1; 9 bases are a match to TRBD2. The germline gives CDR1 SGHTA, CDR2 FQGTGA. The CDR3 loop spans 16 amino acids. The trim removed 1 base at V and 7 bases at J, leaving 8 bases unmatched. The CDR3: CASSLIRREGRNEQFF. CDR3 DNA sequence: TGTGCCAGCAGCTTAATTCGGCGGGAGGGCCGTAATGAGCAGTTCTTC.

The CDR3 sequence is CASSLEEANTEAFF. DNA of the CDR3: TGCGCCAGCAGCTTGGAGGAGGCGAACACTGAAGCTTTCTTT. The V gene is TRBV5-1, the J gene TRBJ1-1; D uncertain. CDR3 length equals 14 residues. CDR1 SGHRS and CDR2 YFSETQ come from the germline V gene. Trimming removed 0 bases from V and 1 base from J, with 7 bases in between.

This clonotype was counted many times. V usage is TRBV29-1 and J usage is TRBJ2-1, with 7 bases that match TRBD1. Germline CDR1 is SQVTM and CDR2 is ANQGSEA. This CDR3 is built from 13 residues. The V gene end was trimmed by 6 bases and the J gene end by 3 bases; junction bases not matched to a gene: 5. The CDR3 is CSVVGTDYNEQFF. CDR3 in DNA: TGCAGCGTCGTGGGGACAGACTACAATGAGCAGTTCTTC.

This clonotype was picked up a small number of times. CDR3 residues: CASSSGTSGVETQYF. In DNA form, the CDR3 reads TGTGCCAGCAGCTCCGGGACTAGCGGGGTAGAGACCCAGTACTTC. This chain links TRBV7-6 with TRBJ2-5, with 13 bases fitting TRBD2. With 4 bases clipped from V and 4 bases from J, the junction kept 3 bases outside the gene matches. The germline V gene encodes CDR1 SGHVS and CDR2 FNYEAQ. The length of the CDR3 is 15 residues.

The chain recombines TRBV20-1 with TRBJ2-5; D gene unclear. V was cut by 5 bases and J by 5 bases, with 15 bases left in between. The germline V gene has CDR1 DFQATT and CDR2 SNEGSKA (reference sequence). This CDR3 spans 13 amino acids. The CDR3 region has the DNA TGCAGTGCTTCGACCGCCCCCGGGGAGACCCAGTACTTC. Translated, it gives CSASTAPGETQYF.

A few counts support this clonotype. This chain uses TRBV4-3 with TRBJ2-1, with a weak D call TRBD1 (6 bases). Trimming removed 3 bases from V and 8 bases from J, with 17 bases in between. The CDR3 runs 15 residues. Germline CDR1 and CDR2: LGHNA and YSLEER. The CDR3 sequence is CASSQFFREGDEQFF. The CDR3 coding sequence is TGCGCCAGCAGCCAGTTTTTCCGCGAGGGGGATGAGCAGTTCTTC.

This clonotype was found a few times. This chain joins TRBV10-3 and TRBJ1-1; D gene unclear. The germline V gene has CDR1 ENHRY and CDR2 SYGVKD. The CDR3 has 11 residues. V was cut by 10 bases and J by 3 bases, with 9 bases left in between. The CDR3 reads CATHSDTEAFF. The DNA of the CDR3 is TGTGCCACCCACTCTGACACTGAAGCTTTCTTT.

This clonotype was found many times. V is TRBV9 and J is TRBJ2-3; 9 bases fit TRBD1. V gave up 4 bases and J gave up 3 bases; unmatched junction bases: 3. CDR3 size: 14 residues. Germline CDR1 reads SGDLS; CDR2 reads YYNGEE. Written as DNA, the CDR3 is TGTGCCAGCAGCCGGACAGGGGCAACAGATACGCAGTATTTT. Translation gives CASSRTGATDTQYF.

This clonotype was counted at least ten times. This chain links TRBV24-1 with TRBJ2-1, with a possible D match to TRBD1 (6 bases). The CDR3 has 16 residues. Trimming stripped 4 bases from V and 2 bases from J, with 14 bases between. Germline CDR1 is KGHDR and CDR2 is SFDVKD. CDR3 bases: TGTGCCACCAGTGACTCAACAGGGTTAACCTACAATGAGCAGTTCTTC. Protein product: CATSDSTGLTYNEQFF.